Included here is one T cell receptor beta chain sequence, with context. Its target antigen remains unknown. Nothing much larger sits one base from this clone, and base qualities are not available. This sample is part of a study of vaccination effects on CD4 cells after COVID-19 (dated by TCRdb to between 2021 and 2024). In the study overall: Across the study, the median time from the second dose to post-vaccine sampling was 72 days (range 14 to 241). SARS-CoV-2 spike-specific CD4+ TCR repertoires were compared before and after mRNA vaccination in COVID-19 convalescent patients and in infection-naive vaccine recipients. A total of more than 8 COVID-19 convalescent patients and a handful of SARS-CoV-2-naive healthy vaccine recipients were included in the full study. In the study, cultures from other donors were sequenced using the Oncomine TCR Beta short-read assay on an Illumina iSeq 100.

The receptor library was made with the immunoSEQ multiplex PCR assay. DNA from the cultured and isolated CD4+ T cells underwent TCR beta CDR3 sequencing. From the authors' description of their analysis: Non-productive TCR sequences were removed and reads were trimmed to the CDR3 region, keeping CDR3s of at least 7 amino acids. The MANAFEST web app was used to identify antigen-specific clonotypes by comparing expansion in peptide wells with expansion in reference cultures. To count as positive, a clone had to show expansion at FDR<0.05 compared with the reference and with all other wells, an odds ratio above 5, and a frequency above 0.1% in two replicate wells. A clonotype was called cross-reactive if it was significantly expanded both in SARS-CoV-2 spike wells and in at least one common cold coronavirus spike condition. Levenshtein distance calculated with the stringdist R package was used to assess CDR3 similarity, and unrooted trees were constructed with ape in R 3.6.1. The clones in this table, taken by TCRdb from immuneACCESS, are in-frame only. Not every clone is retained; where verified, under half of the shortfall comes from an unresolved V gene, and the cause of the rest is unknown. The V and J calls and clone size come from that table; D and trimming were worked out from the DNA. The sample table records 70,000 to 85,000 clones; 80% to 85% of these occur just once. The top ten hold more than 1% of the sample.

Study-wide findings and limitations: In healthy vaccine recipients, vaccine-induced clones were almost all SARS-CoV-2 mono-reactive, with only 1 of 255 being cross-reactive with common cold coronaviruses. Both infection-induced and vaccine-induced clones contracted markedly at late post-vaccination timepoints, which is consistent with waning T cell responses. Only a small number of convalescent patients were included, and no early post-infection timepoints were available, which limited the study.

In the ViraFEST assay, PBMC were stimulated with viral peptide pools, and TCR sequencing was then used to find antigen-specific CD4+ T cell clonotypes based on their expansion. After more than nine days of culture, CD4+ T cells were isolated with the EasySep CD4+ T cell isolation kit. Each participant got two doses of an mRNA SARS-CoV-2 vaccine, either BNT162b2 or mRNA-1273. Negative nucleocapsid antibody results before and after vaccination confirmed that the healthy vaccine recipients had no prior SARS-CoV-2 infection. Each well held two million PBMC cultured in IMDM containing approximately 5.3% human AB serum, 8 to 10 IU/ml IL-2 and gentamicin, along with approximately 10 ug/ml peptides. On days 3 and 7, half of the culture medium was replaced with fresh IL-2-containing medium. Unless noted otherwise, every peptide stimulation condition was grown in triplicate wells. Using Ficoll-Paque Plus gradient centrifugation, PBMC were separated from whole blood and then either used fresh or cryopreserved at -140C. The spike proteins of SARS-CoV-2 and of the common cold coronaviruses HCoV-NL63, HCoV-OC43 and HCoV-229E were spanned by overlapping peptide pools. The QIAamp micro DNA kit was used to extract genomic DNA from the cultured CD4+ T cells.

The CDR3 has 18 amino acids, counting the end cysteine and valine. Just CDR3 DNA is preserved here, 54 bases in frame from base 1. V has 1 base trimmed and J has 4 bases trimmed; junction bases matching no gene number 11. CDR1 and CDR2 are drawn from the germline V gene: SGHVS, FQNEAQ. The source is a human donor who received a COVID-19 vaccine. The chain is made from TRBV7-8 and TRBJ2-7, with 12 bases matching TRBD1. Source: CD4+ T cells from PBMCs cultured with HCoV-229E spike peptides, taken after COVID-19 vaccination. The intended sense of this specimen's cell subset or site label: HCoV-229E spike overlapping peptide pool stimulation. This receptor has the CDR3 CASSLGSGTGGAGYEQYV. The DNA sequence reads TGTGCCAGCAGCTTAGGATCCGGGACAGGGGGCGCTGGGTACGAGCAGTACGTC.